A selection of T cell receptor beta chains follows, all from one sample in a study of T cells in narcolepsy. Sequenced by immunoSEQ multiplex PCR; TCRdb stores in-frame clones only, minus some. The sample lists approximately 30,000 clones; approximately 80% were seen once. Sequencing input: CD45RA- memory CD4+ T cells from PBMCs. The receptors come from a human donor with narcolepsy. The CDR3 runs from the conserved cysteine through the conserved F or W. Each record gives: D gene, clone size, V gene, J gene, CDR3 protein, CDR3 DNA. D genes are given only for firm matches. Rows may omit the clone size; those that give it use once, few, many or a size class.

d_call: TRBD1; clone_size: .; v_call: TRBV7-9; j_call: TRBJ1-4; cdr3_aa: CASSPQGRNEKLFF; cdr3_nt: TGTGCCAGCAGCCCACAGGGGCGGAATGAAAAACTGTTTTTT
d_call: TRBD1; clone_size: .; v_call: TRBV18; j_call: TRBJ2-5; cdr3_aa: CASSPGDRVQETQYF; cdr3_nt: TGTGCCAGCTCCCCGGGGGACAGGGTTCAAGAGACCCAGTACTTC
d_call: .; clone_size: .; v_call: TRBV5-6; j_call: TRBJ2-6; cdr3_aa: CASSLPGSGANVLTF; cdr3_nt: TGTGCCAGCAGCTTGCCGGGATCTGGGGCCAACGTCCTGACTTTC
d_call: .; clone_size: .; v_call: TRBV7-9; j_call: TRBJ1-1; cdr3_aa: CASSLVNGDTEAFF; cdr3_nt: TGTGCCAGCAGCTTAGTAAACGGAGACACTGAAGCTTTCTTT
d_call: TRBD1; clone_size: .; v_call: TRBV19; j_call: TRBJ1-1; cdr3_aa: CASSTGQGWTEAFF; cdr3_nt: TGTGCCAGTAGTACAGGACAGGGTTGGACTGAAGCTTTCTTT
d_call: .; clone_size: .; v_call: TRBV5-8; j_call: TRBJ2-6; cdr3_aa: CASSLRGSSGANVLTF; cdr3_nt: TGTGCCAGCAGCTTGCGGGGAAGCTCTGGGGCCAACGTCCTGACTTTC
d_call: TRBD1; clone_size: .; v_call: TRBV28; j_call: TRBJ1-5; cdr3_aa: CASSNILQGAQPQHF; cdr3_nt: TGTGCCAGCAGTAACATTCTACAGGGGGCCCAGCCCCAGCATTTT
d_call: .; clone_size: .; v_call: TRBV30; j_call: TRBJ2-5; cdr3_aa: CAWSADRETQYF; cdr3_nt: TGTGCCTGGAGTGCCGATAGAGAGACCCAGTACTTC
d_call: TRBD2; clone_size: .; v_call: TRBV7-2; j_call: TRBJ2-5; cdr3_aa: CASSQASGWETQYF; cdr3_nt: TGTGCCAGCAGCCAGGCTAGCGGTTGGGAGACCCAGTACTTC
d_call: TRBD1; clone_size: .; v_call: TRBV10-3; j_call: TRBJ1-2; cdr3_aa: CAISEGTGDGYTF; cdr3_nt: TGTGCCATCAGTGAAGGGACAGGGGATGGCTACACCTTC
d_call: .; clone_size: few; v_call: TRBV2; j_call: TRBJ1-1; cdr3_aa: CASRGTQMNTEAFF; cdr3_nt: TGTGCCAGCAGGGGGACACAGATGAACACTGAAGCTTTCTTT
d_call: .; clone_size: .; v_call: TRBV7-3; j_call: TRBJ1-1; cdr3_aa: CASSPSGGRTEAFF; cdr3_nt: TGTGCCAGCAGCCCCTCTGGGGGGCGGACTGAAGCTTTCTTT
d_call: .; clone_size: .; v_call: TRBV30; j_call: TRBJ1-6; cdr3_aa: CAWSHNSGPNSPLHF; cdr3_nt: TGTGCCTGGAGCCATAATTCGGGGCCGAATTCACCCCTCCACTTT
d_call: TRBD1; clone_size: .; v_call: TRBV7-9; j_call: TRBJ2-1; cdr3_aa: CASSQSGTVRRNEQFF; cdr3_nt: TGTGCCAGCAGCCAATCCGGGACAGTTAGAAGGAATGAGCAGTTCTTC
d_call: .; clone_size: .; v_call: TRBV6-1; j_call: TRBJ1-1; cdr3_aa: CATLQVAGYTEAFF; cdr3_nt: TGTGCCACCCTCCAGGTGGCGGGGTACACTGAAGCTTTCTTT
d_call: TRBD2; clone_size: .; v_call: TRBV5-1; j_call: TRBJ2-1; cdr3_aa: CASSSPGLAYNEQFF; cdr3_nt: TGCGCCAGCAGCTCACCGGGACTAGCTTACAATGAGCAGTTCTTC